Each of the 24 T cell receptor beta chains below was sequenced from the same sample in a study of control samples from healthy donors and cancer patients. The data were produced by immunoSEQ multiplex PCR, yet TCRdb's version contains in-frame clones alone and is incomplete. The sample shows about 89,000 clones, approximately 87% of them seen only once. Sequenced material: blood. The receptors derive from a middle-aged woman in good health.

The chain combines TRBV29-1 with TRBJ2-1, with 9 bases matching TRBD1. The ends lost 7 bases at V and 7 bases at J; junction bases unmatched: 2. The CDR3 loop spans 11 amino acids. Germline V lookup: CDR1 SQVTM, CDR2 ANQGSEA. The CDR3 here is CSGQGVNEQFF. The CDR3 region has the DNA TGCAGCGGACAGGGGGTGAATGAGCAGTTCTTC.

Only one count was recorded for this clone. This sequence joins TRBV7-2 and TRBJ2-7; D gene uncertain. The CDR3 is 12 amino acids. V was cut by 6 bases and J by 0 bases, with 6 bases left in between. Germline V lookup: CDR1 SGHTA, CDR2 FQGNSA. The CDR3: CASSRYSYEQYF. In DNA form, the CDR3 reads TGTGCCAGCAGTCGATACTCCTACGAGCAGTACTTC.

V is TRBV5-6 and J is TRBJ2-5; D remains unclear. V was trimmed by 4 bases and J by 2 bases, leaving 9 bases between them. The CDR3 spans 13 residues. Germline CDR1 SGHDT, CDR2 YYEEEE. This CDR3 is CASSRGRQETQYF. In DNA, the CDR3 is TGTGCCAGCAGCCGCGGACGACAAGAGACCCAGTACTTC.

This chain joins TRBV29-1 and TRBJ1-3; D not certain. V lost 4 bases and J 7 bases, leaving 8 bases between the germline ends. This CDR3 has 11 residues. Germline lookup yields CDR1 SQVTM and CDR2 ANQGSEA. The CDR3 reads CSVVLSNTIYF. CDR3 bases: TGCAGCGTTGTCCTGAGTAACACCATATATTTT.

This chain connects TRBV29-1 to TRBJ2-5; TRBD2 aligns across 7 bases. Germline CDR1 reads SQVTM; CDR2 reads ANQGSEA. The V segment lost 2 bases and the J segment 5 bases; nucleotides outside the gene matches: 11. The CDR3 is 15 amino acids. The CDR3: CSVELAGREGETQYF. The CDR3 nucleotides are TGCAGCGTTGAATTGGCAGGGAGGGAGGGGGAGACCCAGTACTTC.

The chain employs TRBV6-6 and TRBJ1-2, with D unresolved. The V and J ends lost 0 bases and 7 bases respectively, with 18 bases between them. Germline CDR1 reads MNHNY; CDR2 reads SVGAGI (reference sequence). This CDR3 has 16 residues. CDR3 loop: CASSYSTGSRPLGYTF. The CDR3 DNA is TGTGCCAGCAGTTACTCGACGGGGTCTAGACCCCTTGGCTACACCTTC.

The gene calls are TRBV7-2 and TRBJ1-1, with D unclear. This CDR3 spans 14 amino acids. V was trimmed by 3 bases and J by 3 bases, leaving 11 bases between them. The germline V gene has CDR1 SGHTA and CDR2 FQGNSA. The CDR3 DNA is TGTGCCAGCAGCTTTCCCCAAACTTACACTGAAGCTTTCTTT. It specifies CASSFPQTYTEAFF. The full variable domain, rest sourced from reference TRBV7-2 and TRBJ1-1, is GAGVSQSPSNKVTEKGKDVELRCDPISGHTALYWYRQSLGQGLEFLIYFQGNSAPDKSGLPSDRFSAERTGGSVSTLTIQRTQQEDSAVYLCASSFPQTYTEAFFGQGTRLTVV.

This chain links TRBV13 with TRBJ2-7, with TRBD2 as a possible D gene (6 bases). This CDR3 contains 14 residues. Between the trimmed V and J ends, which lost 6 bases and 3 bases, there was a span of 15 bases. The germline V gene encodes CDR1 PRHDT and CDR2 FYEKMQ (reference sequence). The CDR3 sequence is CASRGRHGGYEQYF. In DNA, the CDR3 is TGTGCCAGCAGGGGGAGGCATGGGGGCTACGAGCAGTACTTC.

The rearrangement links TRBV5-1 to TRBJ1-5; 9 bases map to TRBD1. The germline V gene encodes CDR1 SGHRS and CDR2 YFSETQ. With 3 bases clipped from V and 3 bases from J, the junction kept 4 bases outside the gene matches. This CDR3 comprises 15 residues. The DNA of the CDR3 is TGCGCCAGCAGCTCGGGGGACAGGGCCAATCAGCCCCAGCATTTT. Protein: CASSSGDRANQPQHF. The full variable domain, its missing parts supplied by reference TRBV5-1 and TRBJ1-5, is KAGVTQTPRYLIKTRGQQVTLSCSPISGHRSVSWYQQTPGQGLQFLFEYFSETQRNKGNFPGRFSGRQFSNSRSEMNVSTLELGDSALYLCASSSGDRANQPQHFGDGTRLSIL.

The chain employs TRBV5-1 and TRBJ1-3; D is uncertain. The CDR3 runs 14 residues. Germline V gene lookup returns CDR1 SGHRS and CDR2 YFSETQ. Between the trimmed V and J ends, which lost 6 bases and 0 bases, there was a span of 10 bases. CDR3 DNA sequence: TGCGCCAGCAAAAATTCCTTCTCTGGAAACACCATATATTTT. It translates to CASKNSFSGNTIYF.

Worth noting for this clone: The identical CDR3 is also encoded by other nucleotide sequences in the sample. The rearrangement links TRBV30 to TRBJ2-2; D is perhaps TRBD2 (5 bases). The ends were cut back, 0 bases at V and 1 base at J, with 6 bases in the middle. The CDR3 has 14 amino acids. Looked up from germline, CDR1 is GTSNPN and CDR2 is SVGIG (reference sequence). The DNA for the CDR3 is TGTGCCTGGAGTGTAGGAGGGAACACCGGGGAGCTGTTTTTT. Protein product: CAWSVGGNTGELFF.

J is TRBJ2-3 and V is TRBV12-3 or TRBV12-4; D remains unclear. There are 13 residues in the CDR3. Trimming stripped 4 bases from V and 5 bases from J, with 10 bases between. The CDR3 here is CASSWRSGDTQYF. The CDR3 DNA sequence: TGTGCCAGCAGTTGGAGATCTGGAGATACGCAGTATTTT.

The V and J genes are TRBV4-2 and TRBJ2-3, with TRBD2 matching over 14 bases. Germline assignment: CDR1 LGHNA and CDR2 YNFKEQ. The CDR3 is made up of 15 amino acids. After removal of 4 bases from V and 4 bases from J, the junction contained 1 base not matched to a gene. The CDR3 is CASSRTSGGPDTQYF. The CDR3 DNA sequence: TGTGCCAGCAGCCGGACTAGCGGGGGGCCAGATACGCAGTATTTT.

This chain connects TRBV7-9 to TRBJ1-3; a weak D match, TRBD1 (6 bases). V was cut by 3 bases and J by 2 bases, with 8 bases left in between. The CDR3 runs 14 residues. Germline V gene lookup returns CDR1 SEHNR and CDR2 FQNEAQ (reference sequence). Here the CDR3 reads CASSFGGPGNTIYF. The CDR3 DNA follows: TGTGCCAGCAGCTTTGGGGGCCCTGGAAACACCATATATTTT.

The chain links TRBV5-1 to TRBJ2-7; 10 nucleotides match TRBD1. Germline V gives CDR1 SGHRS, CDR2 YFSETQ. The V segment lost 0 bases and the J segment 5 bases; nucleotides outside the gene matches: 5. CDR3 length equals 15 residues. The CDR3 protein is CASSLAGTGAHEQYF. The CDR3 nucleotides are TGCGCCAGCAGCTTGGCAGGGACAGGGGCCCACGAGCAGTACTTC.

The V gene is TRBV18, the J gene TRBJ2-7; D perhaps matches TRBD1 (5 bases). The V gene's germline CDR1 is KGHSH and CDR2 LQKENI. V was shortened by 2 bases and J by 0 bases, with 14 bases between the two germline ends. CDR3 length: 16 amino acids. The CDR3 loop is CASSPGALSGSYEQYF. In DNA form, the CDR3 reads TGTGCCAGCTCACCAGGGGCTCTCAGTGGCTCCTACGAGCAGTACTTC. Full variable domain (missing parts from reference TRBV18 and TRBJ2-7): NAGVMQNPRHLVRRRGQEARLRCSPMKGHSHVYWYRQLPEEGLKFMVYLQKENIIDESGMPKERFSAEFPKEGPSILRIQQVVRGDSAAYFCASSPGALSGSYEQYFGPGTRLTVT.

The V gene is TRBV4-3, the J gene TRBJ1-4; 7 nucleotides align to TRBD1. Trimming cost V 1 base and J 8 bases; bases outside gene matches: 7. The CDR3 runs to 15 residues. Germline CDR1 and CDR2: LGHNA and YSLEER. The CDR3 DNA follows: TGCGCCAGCAGCCAAGTCGGACAGGCGGGCGAAAAACTGTTTTTT. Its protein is CASSQVGQAGEKLFF.

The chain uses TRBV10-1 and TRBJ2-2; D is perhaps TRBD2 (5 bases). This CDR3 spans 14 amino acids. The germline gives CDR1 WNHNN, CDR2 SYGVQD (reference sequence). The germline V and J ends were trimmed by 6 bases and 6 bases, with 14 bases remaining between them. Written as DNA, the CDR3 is TGCGCCAGCAGCGCCACACGAGGGTCCGGGGAGCTGTTTTTT. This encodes CASSATRGSGELFF.

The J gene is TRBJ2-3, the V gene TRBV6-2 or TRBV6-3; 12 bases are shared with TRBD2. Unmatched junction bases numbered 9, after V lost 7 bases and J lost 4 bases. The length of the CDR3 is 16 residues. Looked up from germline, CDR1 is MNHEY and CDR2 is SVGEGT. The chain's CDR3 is CASTPARTSGADTQYF. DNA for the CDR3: TGTGCCAGCACCCCCGCCCGGACTAGCGGGGCAGATACGCAGTATTTT.

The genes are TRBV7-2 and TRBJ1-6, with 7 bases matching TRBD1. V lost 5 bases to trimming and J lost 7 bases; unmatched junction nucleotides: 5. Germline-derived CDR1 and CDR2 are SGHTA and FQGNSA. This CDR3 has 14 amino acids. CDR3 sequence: CASSPRQGNSPLHF. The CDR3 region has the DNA TGTGCCAGCAGCCCCAGACAGGGCAATTCACCCCTCCACTTT.

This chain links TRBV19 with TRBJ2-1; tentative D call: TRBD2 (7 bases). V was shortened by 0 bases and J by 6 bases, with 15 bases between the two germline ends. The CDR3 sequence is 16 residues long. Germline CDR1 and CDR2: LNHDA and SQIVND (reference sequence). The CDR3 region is CASSIDLEGGVNEQFF. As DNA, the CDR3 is TGTGCCAGTAGTATAGATCTCGAGGGGGGGGTCAATGAGCAGTTCTTC.

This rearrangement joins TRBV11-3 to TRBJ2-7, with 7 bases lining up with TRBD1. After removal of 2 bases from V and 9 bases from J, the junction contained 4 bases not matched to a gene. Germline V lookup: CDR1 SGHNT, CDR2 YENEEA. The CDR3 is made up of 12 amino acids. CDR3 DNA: TGTGCCAGCAGCTTACAGGGACAGTCGCAGTACTTC. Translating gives CASSLQGQSQYF.

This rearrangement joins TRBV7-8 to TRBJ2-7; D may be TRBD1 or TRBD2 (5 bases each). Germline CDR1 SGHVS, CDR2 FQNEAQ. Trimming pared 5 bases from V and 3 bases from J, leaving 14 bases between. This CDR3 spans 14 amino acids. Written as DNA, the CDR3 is TGTGCCAGCAGCCACGGGGCAGAAGGCTACGAGCAGTACTTC. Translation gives CASSHGAEGYEQYF.

The CDR3 DNA sequence: TGTGCCAGTAGTATAGATACGTACAGCATCTATGGCTACACCTTC. Its protein is CASSIDTYSIYGYTF. The chain joins TRBV19 to TRBJ1-2, with D unresolved. This CDR3 region has 15 residues. CDR1 and CDR2 from the germline V gene are LNHDA and SQIVND (reference sequence). Between the trimmed V and J ends, which lost 0 bases and 4 bases, there was a span of 12 bases.